This T cell receptor beta chain emerged from a study of type 1 and type 2 diabetes patients. Study-level information: Samples came from type 1 diabetic, type 2 diabetic or nondiabetic people, recruited in China. Sequencing for the whole study yielded roughly 19 million paired-end reads.

General study points: Unmatched age and gender across groups might bias interpretation.

PCR was run on genomic DNA. A primer set of 30 forward and 13 reverse primers amplified the CDR3. TCRdb recomputed calls from the multiplex PCR reads with MiXCR, one row per CDR3 protein. The data contain around 300,000 distinct CDR3 sequences, 40% to 50% of them singletons. Concerning this clonotype itself: Its antigen remains unknown.

Peripheral blood, around 9.5 milliliters per participant, was collected. The sequence derives from a man between 18 and 35 years old with type 2 diabetes. What was sequenced was peripheral blood mononuclear cells (PBMCs).

The CDR3, as DNA: TGTGCCAGCAGCCCAGGGGTCACTGAAGCTTTCTTT. Translation gives CASSPGVTEAFF. J is TRBJ1-1 and V is TRBV10-3, with D possibly matching TRBD1 (6 bases). Trimming took 10 bases from V and 4 from J, leaving 13 bases between them. In germline, CDR1 is ENHRY, CDR2 SYGVKD. CDR3 length: 12 amino acids.